The 19 T cell receptor beta chains presented below share a single source sample, sequenced in a study of spatial heterogeneity in lung cancer (dated by TCRdb to the late 2010s). The protocol used for the library was 5' RACE. Sequencing took place on a NextSeq 500. TCRdb trimmed public reads at Q25 via fastp, called clones via MiXCR and kept in-frame beta chains. Merged by CDR3 protein, the rows form single entries marked with the most common genes and DNA. The sample includes about 50,000 distinct CDR3 sequences, with 7.5% to 8% observed a single time. The ten top clones hold about 12% of the sample. The time point label on this specimen signifies: sample taken at primary tumor resection. For TCR sequencing, whole RNA was extracted from tumor and nontumor lung tissue, or from cryopreserved PBMC samples, and no cell sorting was done. Sequencing used PBMCs, obtained at surgery. Receptors originate from a female donor with early-stage non-small cell lung cancer.

The chain recombines TRBV12-3 or TRBV12-4 with TRBJ1-5; D perhaps matches TRBD1 (6 bases). The CDR3 is made up of 13 amino acids. Trimming left V 2 bases short and J 9 bases short, with 11 bases between. CDR3 loop: CASSLSLQGPQHF. CDR3 nucleotide sequence: TGTGCCAGCAGTTTATCCCTACAGGGGCCCCAGCATTTT.

The chain employs TRBV5-1 and TRBJ2-5; D may be TRBD1 or TRBD2 (5 bases each). Germline V gene lookup returns CDR1 SGHRS and CDR2 YFSETQ. CDR3 length: 15 residues. The V gene lost 1 base and the J gene lost 0 bases, with 10 bases spanning the gap. The CDR3 DNA sequence: TGCGCCAGCAGCTTGAACCCGGGACACCAAGAGACCCAGTACTTC. Amino acids: CASSLNPGHQETQYF.

This clonotype was observed at least ten times. The chain's CDR3 is CASSPHRRIQYF. CDR3 in DNA: TGTGCCAGCAGCCCCCACAGGAGGATTCAGTACTTC. V and J are TRBV3-1 and TRBJ2-4; perhaps D is TRBD1 or TRBD2 (5 bases each). Germline V gene lookup returns CDR1 LGHDT and CDR2 YNNKEL (reference sequence). V was clipped by 4 bases and J by 10 bases, with 11 bases between them. This CDR3 is 12 amino acids long. The full variable domain, in which reference TRBV3-1 and TRBJ2-4 provide the parts outside the CDR3, is DTAVSQTPKYLVTQMGNDKSIKCEQNLGHDTMYWYKQDSKKFLKIMFSYNNKELIINETVPNRFSPKSPDKAHLNLHINSLELGDSAVYFCASSPHRRIQYFGAGTRLSVL.

V and J are TRBV7-2 and TRBJ2-3; 12 bases fit TRBD2. The V segment lost 5 bases and the J segment 2 bases; nucleotides outside the gene matches: 11. This CDR3 is built from 18 residues. Germline-derived CDR1 and CDR2 are SGHTA and FQGNSA. The CDR3 DNA reads TGTGCCAGCAGCCCAACCCTACTAGCGGGGGGAACCACAGATACGCAGTATTTT. Its translation: CASSPTLLAGGTTDTQYF.

This clonotype was observed many times. V is TRBV6-6 and J is TRBJ2-3; D unresolved. Germline lookup yields CDR1 MNHNY and CDR2 SVGAGI (reference sequence). The V end was cut by 4 bases, the J end by 0 bases, with 14 bases between. CDR3 size: 16 residues. DNA for the CDR3: TGTGCCAGCAGTTCCGAGAGGTGGATGAGCACAGATACGCAGTATTTT. Translation: CASSSERWMSTDTQYF.

The table lists this clonotype with many counts. The V and J genes are TRBV7-6 and TRBJ2-2, with 8 bases fitting TRBD1. The CDR3 sequence is 16 residues long. The J segment lost 5 bases and the V segment lost 1 base, leaving 6 bases of the junction unmatched. Germline V gene lookup returns CDR1 SGHVS and CDR2 FNYEAQ. The CDR3 is CASSLDPGQVTGELFF. The CDR3 coding sequence is TGTGCCAGCAGCTTAGACCCGGGACAGGTGACCGGGGAGCTGTTTTTT.

Ten or more counts support this clonotype. The chain employs TRBV21-1 and TRBJ2-3; the D segment call TRBD2 is taken from the table without a DNA check. TRBV21-1 is reported as a pseudogene. CDR3 length: 13 amino acids. The CDR3 region is CANSGGDTDTQYF. The CDR3 DNA is TGTGCCAATAGCGGGGGAGACACAGATACGCAGTATTTT.

This clonotype was observed a handful of times. DNA of the CDR3: TGTGCCAGCAGCCAAGAGCATAATGAAAAACTGTTTTTT. It is translated as CASSQEHNEKLFF. The chain has TRBV4-2 and TRBJ1-4, with no clear D. CDR1 and CDR2 from the germline V gene are LGHNA and YNFKEQ. V dropped 0 bases and J dropped 4 bases, with 3 bases sitting between them. The CDR3 totals 13 residues.

There are a few counts of this clonotype. The rearrangement joins TRBV20-1 to TRBJ2-3, with a weak D call TRBD1 (6 bases). Germline loops: CDR1 DFQATT, CDR2 SNEGSKA (reference sequence). V was pared by 6 bases and J by 0 bases, with 19 bases between. The CDR3 is made up of 16 amino acids. The CDR3 DNA reads as TGCAGTGCCTTAAAAAAGTGGGGGCCTAGCACAGATACGCAGTATTTT. Its protein product is CSALKKWGPSTDTQYF.

This clonotype was counted many times. The chain employs TRBV7-8 and TRBJ2-7, with D tentatively TRBD1 (6 bases). The V gene's germline CDR1 is SGHVS and CDR2 FQNEAQ. CDR3 length: 13 amino acids. V was cut by 4 bases and J by 6 bases, with 13 bases left in between. This chain's CDR3 is CASSSDRTGEQYF. For the CDR3, the DNA is TGTGCCAGCAGCTCGGACAGAACGGGCGAGCAGTACTTC.

This clonotype was recorded at least ten times. The V and J genes are TRBV7-2 and TRBJ2-6, with 8 bases identical to TRBD2. The CDR3 covers 18 residues. The trim removed 2 bases at V and 1 base at J, leaving 7 bases unmatched. Germline assignment: CDR1 SGHTA and CDR2 FQGNSA. The DNA of the CDR3 is TGTGCCAGCAGCTTAAAAAGGTCTAGCGGGTCTGGGGCCAACGTCCTGACTTTC. Protein: CASSLKRSSGSGANVLTF.

The rearrangement links TRBV19 to TRBJ1-2; no firm D call. Trimming took off 4 bases at V and 4 bases at J, with 10 bases between the two ends. Per germline, CDR1 LNHDA and CDR2 SQIVND (reference sequence). CDR3 size: 13 residues. CDR3 in amino acids: CASSKLGTYGYTF. The CDR3 nucleotides are TGTGCCAGTAGTAAGTTGGGAACCTATGGCTACACCTTC.

This clonotype has more than one count but fewer than ten. CDR3 amino acids: CASGLGTGSTDTQYF. The CDR3 DNA reads TGTGCTAGTGGTTTGGGGACAGGGAGCACAGATACGCAGTATTTT. The chain employs TRBV12-5 and TRBJ2-3; TRBD1 aligns across 8 bases. Germline CDR1 reads LGHNT; CDR2 reads FRNRAP. CDR3 size: 15 residues. V was pared by 1 base and J by 0 bases, with 0 bases of the junction left unmatched.

This clonotype turned up a few times. The chain carries TRBV20-1 and TRBJ1-1; D is possibly TRBD1 (6 bases). This CDR3 is 14 amino acids long. Germline V gene lookup returns CDR1 DFQATT and CDR2 SNEGSKA (reference sequence). The ends were cut back, 6 bases at V and 1 base at J, with 15 bases in the middle. The CDR3 DNA is TGCAGTGCCCCGGACAGTAGGACGAACACTGAAGCTTTCTTT. Translating it yields CSAPDSRTNTEAFF.

The sample holds many counts of this clonotype. The chain combines TRBV7-6 with TRBJ2-3; 7 bases agree with TRBD1. CDR1 is SGHVS, CDR2 FNYEAQ, per germline. With V trimmed by 4 bases and J by 3 bases, 4 bases remained unmatched. CDR3 length: 14 amino acids. This CDR3 reads CASSSDRVTDTQYF. CDR3 DNA: TGTGCCAGCAGCTCCGACAGGGTTACAGATACGCAGTATTTT.

The V gene is TRBV5-5, the J gene TRBJ2-7, with TRBD1 identical over 10 bases. The germline V gene encodes CDR1 SGHKS and CDR2 YYEKEE (reference sequence). This CDR3 spans 16 amino acids. The V gene end was trimmed by 4 bases and the J gene end by 1 base; junction bases not matched to a gene: 8. The CDR3 here is CASSAGPGQGSYEQYF. The CDR3 DNA follows: TGTGCCAGCAGCGCCGGCCCGGGACAGGGGTCCTACGAGCAGTACTTC.

Written as DNA, the CDR3 is TGCGCCAGCAGCCAAGAAGCGCAGGGTATTGAAGCTTTCTTT. Its translation: CASSQEAQGIEAFF. V and J are TRBV4-3 and TRBJ1-1; D possibly corresponds to TRBD1 (5 bases). Trimming cost V 0 bases and J 7 bases, with 12 bases left between them. The CDR3 extends over 14 amino acids. Germline values: CDR1 LGHNA, CDR2 YSLEER.

The CDR3 sequence is CASSPPGQDNEQFF. Here the CDR3 DNA reads TGTGCCAGCAGTCCGCCGGGACAGGACAATGAGCAGTTCTTC. This sequence joins TRBV3-1 and TRBJ2-1, with TRBD1 identical over 8 bases. The CDR3 is 14 amino acids. Germline CDR1 reads LGHDT; CDR2 reads YNNKEL (reference sequence). J was trimmed by 5 bases and V by 6 bases; bases with no gene match: 6.

A remark on this clonotype: This may be a read error, as it is one base from a much larger clone. The chain employs TRBV7-6 and TRBJ2-1; D not certain. Germline assignment: CDR1 SGHVS and CDR2 FNYEAQ. This CDR3 is built from 13 residues. CDR3: CASSLQNYNGQFF. CDR3 nucleotides: TGTGCCAGCAGCTTACAGAACTACAATGGGCAGTTCTTC.